Included here is one T cell receptor beta chain sequence, with context. The source of the sample is a study of shared T cell receptors in the human thymus. Sequencing used immunoSEQ multiplex PCR; TCRdb keeps in-frame clones, though not all of them. The data hold about 380,000 clones, with 95% observed a single time. This CDR3 is 15 amino acids long. The germline V gene has CDR1 LGHNA and CDR2 YNFKEQ. V gave up 1 base and J gave up 9 bases; unmatched junction bases: 9. This chain uses TRBV4-2 with TRBJ2-7; 10 nucleotides align to TRBD2. The sequenced sample consisted of thymocytes. The receptor was isolated from a human donor. The chain's CDR3 is CASSQATSGRAGQYF. The CDR3 region has the DNA TGTGCCAGCAGCCAAGCGACCAGCGGGAGGGCCGGGCAGTACTTC.